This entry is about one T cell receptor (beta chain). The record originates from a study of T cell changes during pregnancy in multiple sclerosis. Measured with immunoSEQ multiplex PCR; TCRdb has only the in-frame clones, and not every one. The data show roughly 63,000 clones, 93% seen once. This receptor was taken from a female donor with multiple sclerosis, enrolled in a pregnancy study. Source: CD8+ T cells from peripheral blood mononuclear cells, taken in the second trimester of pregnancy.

The CDR3 loop reads CASKGGVDTEAFF. CDR3 in DNA: TGTGCCAGCAAGGGAGGGGTGGACACTGAAGCTTTCTTT. The genes are TRBV27 and TRBJ1-1, with D possibly TRBD1 on 5 matching bases. In germline, CDR1 is MNHEY, CDR2 SMNVEV (reference sequence). Deletions cut 7 bases from V and 3 bases from J, with 12 bases between. The CDR3 runs to 13 residues.